Listed below are T cell receptor beta chains from one sample, sequenced in a study of T-cell memory formation after mild COVID-19. Each CDR3 protein is one row after TCRdb ran MiXCR on the 5' RACE reads. The sample yields roughly 400,000 distinct CDR3 sequences, 15% to 20% seen once. Material for sequencing was PBMCs or a T cell subset sorted from them (not recorded which). All receptors come from a man between 18 and 35 years old who had mild COVID-19 (a few samples of this study predate the infection). Cell type and time point are not known. CDR3s include the opening cysteine and the closing phenylalanine or tryptophan. A D gene is named only where the DNA matches it firmly. Size tells how often a clone was seen (once, few, many) or the class of an expanded clone, and some rows leave it out.

j_gene	d_gene	v_gene	abundance	CDR3aa	CDR3nt
TRBJ1-1	TRBD1	TRBV5-1	few	CASSFDRGEAFF	TGCGCCAGCAGCTTCGACAGGGGTGAAGCTTTCTTT
TRBJ1-6	TRBD1	TRBV20-1	NA	CSAGDRGASGNSPLHF	TGCAGTGCGGGGGACAGAGGAGCATCTGGTAATTCACCCCTCCACTTT
TRBJ2-2	TRBD2	TRBV4-1	NA	CASSLRGGATGELFF	TGCGCCAGCAGCCTCCGGGGAGGGGCCACCGGGGAGCTGTTTTTT
TRBJ1-6	TRBD1	TRBV20-1	NA	CSARGTGLNSPLHF	TGCAGTGCTAGGGGGACAGGTTTAAATTCACCCCTCCACTTT
TRBJ2-1	TRBD2	TRBV4-3	NA	CASSQDRGGSYNEQFF	TGCGCCAGCAGCCAAGACCGGGGGGGGTCCTACAATGAGCAGTTCTTC
TRBJ2-7	TRBD1	TRBV7-2	many	CASSTGQGQYF	TGTGCCAGCAGCACAGGACAGGGCCAGTACTTC
TRBJ1-2	NA	TRBV20-1	few	CSARDRVKGGYGYTF	TGCAGTGCTAGAGATCGGGTGAAGGGGGGTTATGGCTACACCTTC
TRBJ2-3	NA	TRBV5-4	few	CASSGDWRGTDTQYF	TGTGCCAGCAGTGGGGACTGGCGGGGCACAGATACGCAGTATTTT
TRBJ2-3	NA	TRBV2	few	CASREGQTDTQYF	TGTGCCAGCAGGGAAGGACAGACAGATACGCAGTATTTT
TRBJ2-3	TRBD2	TRBV5-1	many	CASSSGTSSTDTQYF	TGCGCCAGCAGCTCTGGGACTAGCTCTACAGATACGCAGTATTTT
TRBJ2-6	NA	TRBV20-1	NA	CSARDRTTGANVLTF	TGCAGTGCTAGAGATCGAACAACTGGGGCCAACGTCCTGACTTTC
TRBJ2-1	TRBD2	TRBV9	few	CASSVLAGTYNEQFF	TGTGCCAGCAGCGTACTAGCGGGGACCTACAATGAGCAGTTCTTC
TRBJ1-2	TRBD1	TRBV6-5	few	CASSYARPTGGSLQYGDGYTF	TGTGCCAGCAGTTACGCGCGACCCACAGGGGGCAGCTTACAATACGGAGATGGCTACACCTTC
TRBJ2-3	NA	TRBV4-3	few	CASSPRFADTQYF	TGCGCCAGCAGCCCCAGATTCGCAGATACGCAGTATTTT
TRBJ2-7	NA	TRBV7-9	many	CASSDFPEQAPGEQYF	TGTGCCAGCAGCGACTTCCCGGAACAGGCACCGGGTGAGCAGTACTTC
TRBJ1-2	TRBD1	TRBV6-5	few	CASRMQGARGYTF	TGTGCCAGCAGGATGCAGGGGGCGCGGGGCTACACCTTC
TRBJ2-7	NA	TRBV4-1	NA	CASSQVFGGDSYEQYF	TGCGCCAGCAGCCAAGTGTTTGGCGGGGACTCCTACGAGCAGTACTTC
TRBJ2-3	TRBD2	TRBV7-9	NA	CASSSLTSGDTDTQYF	TGTGCCAGCAGCTCACTGACTAGCGGGGACACAGATACGCAGTATTTT
TRBJ2-7	NA	TRBV9	few	CASSVEGLVGEQYF	TGTGCCAGCAGCGTAGAAGGCCTCGTAGGGGAGCAGTACTTC
TRBJ1-1	NA	TRBV18	few	CASSEGQNTEAFF	TGTGCCAGCTCCGAGGGCCAAAACACTGAAGCTTTCTTT